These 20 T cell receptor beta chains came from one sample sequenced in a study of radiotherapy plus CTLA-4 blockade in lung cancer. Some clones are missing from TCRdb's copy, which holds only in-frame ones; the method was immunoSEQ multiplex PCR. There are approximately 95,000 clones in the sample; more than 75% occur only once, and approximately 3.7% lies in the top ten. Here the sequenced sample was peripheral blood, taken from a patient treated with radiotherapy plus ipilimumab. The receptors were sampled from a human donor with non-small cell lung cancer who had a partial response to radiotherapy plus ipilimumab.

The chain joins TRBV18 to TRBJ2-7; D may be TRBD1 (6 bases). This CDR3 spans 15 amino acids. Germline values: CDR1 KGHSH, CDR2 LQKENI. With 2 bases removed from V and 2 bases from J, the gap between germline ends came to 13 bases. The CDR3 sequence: CASSPGGRDPYEQYF. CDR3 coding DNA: TGTGCCAGCTCACCAGGGGGCAGGGACCCCTACGAGCAGTACTTC.

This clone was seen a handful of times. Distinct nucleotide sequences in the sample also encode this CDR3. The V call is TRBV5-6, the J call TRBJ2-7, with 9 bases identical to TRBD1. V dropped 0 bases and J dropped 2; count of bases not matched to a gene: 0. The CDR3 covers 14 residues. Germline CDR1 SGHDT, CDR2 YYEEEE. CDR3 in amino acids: CASSLGQGAYEQYF. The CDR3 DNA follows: TGTGCCAGCAGCTTGGGACAGGGGGCCTACGAGCAGTACTTC.

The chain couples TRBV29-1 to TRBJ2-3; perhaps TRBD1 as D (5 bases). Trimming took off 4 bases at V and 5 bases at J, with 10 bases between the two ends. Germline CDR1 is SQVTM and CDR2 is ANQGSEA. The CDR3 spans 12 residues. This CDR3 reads CSVAAGIDTQYF. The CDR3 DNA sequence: TGCAGCGTTGCGGCAGGGATAGATACGCAGTATTTT.

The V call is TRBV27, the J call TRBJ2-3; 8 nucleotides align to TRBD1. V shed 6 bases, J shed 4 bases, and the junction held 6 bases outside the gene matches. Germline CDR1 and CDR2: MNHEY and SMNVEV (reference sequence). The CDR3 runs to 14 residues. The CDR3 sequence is CASRIRQGPDTQYF. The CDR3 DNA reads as TGTGCCAGCAGGATCCGACAGGGGCCAGATACGCAGTATTTT.

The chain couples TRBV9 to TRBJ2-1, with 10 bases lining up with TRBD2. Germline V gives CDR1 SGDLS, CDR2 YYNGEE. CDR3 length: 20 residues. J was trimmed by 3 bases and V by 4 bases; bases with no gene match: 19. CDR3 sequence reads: CASSPSQAGGLALGYNEQFF. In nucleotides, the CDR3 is TGTGCCAGCAGCCCGAGTCAAGCGGGGGGACTAGCGTTGGGCTACAATGAGCAGTTCTTC.

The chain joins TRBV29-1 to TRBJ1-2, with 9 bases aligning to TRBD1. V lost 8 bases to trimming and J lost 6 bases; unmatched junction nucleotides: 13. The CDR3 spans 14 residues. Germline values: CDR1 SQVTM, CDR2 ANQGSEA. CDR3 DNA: TGCAGCATCCACCGGGACAGGGAAGGGGATGGCTACACCTTC. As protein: CSIHRDREGDGYTF.

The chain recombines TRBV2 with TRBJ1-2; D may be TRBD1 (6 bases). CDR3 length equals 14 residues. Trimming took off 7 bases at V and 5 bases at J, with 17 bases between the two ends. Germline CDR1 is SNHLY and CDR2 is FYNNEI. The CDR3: CASNPTGTGYGYTF. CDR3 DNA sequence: TGTGCCAGCAACCCAACAGGGACGGGGTATGGCTACACCTTC.

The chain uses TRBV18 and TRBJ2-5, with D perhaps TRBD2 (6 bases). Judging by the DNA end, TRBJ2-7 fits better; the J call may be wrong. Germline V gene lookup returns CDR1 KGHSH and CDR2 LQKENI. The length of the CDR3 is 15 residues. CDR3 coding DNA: TGTGCCAGCTCACCACCGGCGGGGTTCTCCTACGAGCAGTACTTC. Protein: CASSPPAGFSYEQYF.

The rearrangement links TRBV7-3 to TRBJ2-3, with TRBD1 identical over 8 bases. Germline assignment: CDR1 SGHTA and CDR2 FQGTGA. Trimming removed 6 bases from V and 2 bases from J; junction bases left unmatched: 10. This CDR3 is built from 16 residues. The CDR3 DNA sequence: TGTGCCAGCAGTTCAGGGGGCCCAAGATCCACAGATACGCAGTATTTT. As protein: CASSSGGPRSTDTQYF.

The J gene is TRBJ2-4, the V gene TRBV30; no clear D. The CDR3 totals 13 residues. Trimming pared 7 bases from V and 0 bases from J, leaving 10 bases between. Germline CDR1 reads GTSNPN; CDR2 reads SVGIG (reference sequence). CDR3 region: CASSQLAKNIQYF. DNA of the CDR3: TGTGCCTCCTCTCAGTTAGCCAAAAACATTCAGTACTTC.

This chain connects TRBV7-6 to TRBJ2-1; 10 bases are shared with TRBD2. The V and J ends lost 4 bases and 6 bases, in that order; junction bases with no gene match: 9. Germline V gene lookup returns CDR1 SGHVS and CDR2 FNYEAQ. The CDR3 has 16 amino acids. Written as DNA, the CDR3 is TGTGCCAGCAGCTGGAGAGGGCCTAGCGGGGGCAATGAGCAGTTCTTC. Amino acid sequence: CASSWRGPSGGNEQFF.

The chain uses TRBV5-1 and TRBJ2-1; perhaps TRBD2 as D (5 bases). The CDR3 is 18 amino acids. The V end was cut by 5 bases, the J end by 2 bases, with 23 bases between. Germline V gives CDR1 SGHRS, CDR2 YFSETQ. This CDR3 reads CASSSQPTRSGTYNEQFF. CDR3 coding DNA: TGCGCCAGCAGTTCGCAGCCGACGAGGAGCGGAACCTACAATGAGCAGTTCTTC.

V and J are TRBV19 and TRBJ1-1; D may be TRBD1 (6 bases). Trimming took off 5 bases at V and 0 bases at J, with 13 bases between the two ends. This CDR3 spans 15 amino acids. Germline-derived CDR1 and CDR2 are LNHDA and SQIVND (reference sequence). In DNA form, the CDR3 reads TGTGCCAGTAGTGGAGACAGGTCGATGAACACTGAAGCTTTCTTT. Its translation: CASSGDRSMNTEAFF.

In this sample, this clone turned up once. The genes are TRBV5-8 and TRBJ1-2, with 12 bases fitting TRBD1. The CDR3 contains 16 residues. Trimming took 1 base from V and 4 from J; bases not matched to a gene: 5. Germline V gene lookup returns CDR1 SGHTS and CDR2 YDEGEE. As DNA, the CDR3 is TGTGCCAGCAGCTTGCAAGGGACAGGGGGCGTCTATGGCTACACCTTC. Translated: CASSLQGTGGVYGYTF.

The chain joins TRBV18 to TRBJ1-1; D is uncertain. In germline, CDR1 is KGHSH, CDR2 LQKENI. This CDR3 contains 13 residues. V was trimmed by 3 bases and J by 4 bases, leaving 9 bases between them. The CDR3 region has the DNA TGTGCCAGCTCACCGGGAGGGAGCACTGAAGCTTTCTTT. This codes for CASSPGGSTEAFF.

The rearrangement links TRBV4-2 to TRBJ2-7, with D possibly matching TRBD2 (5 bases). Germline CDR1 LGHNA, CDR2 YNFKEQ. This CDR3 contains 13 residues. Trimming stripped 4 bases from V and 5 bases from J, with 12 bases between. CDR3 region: CASSRLDGNEQYF. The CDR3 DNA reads TGTGCCAGCAGCCGGTTAGACGGGAACGAGCAGTACTTC.

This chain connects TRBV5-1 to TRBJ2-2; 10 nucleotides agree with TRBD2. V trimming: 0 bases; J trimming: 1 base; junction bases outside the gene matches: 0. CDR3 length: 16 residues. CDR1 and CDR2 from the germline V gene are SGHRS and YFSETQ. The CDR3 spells CASSLGTSGNTGELFF. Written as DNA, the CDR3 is TGCGCCAGCAGCTTGGGGACTAGCGGGAACACCGGGGAGCTGTTTTTT.

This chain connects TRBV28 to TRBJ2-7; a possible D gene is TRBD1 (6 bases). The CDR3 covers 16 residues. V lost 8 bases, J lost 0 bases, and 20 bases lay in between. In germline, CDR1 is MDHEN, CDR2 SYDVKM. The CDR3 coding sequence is TGTGCCAGCGGAAGACCAACCGGGACACACTCCTACGAGCAGTACTTC. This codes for CASGRPTGTHSYEQYF.

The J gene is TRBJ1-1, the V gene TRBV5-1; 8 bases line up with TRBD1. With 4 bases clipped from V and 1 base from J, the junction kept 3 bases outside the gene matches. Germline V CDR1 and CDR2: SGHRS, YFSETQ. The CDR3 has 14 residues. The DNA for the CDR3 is TGCGCCAGCAGCCCCGGGACAGGGAACACTGAAGCTTTCTTT. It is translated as CASSPGTGNTEAFF.

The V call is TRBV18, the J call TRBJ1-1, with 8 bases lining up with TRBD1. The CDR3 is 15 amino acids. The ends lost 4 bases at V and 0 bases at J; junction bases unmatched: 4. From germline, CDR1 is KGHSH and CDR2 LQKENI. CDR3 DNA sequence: TGTGCCAGCTCACGGGGACAGGCCTTGAACACTGAAGCTTTCTTT. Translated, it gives CASSRGQALNTEAFF.